This T cell receptor (beta chain) was retrieved from a study of blood T cell repertoires in COVID-19. Study-level background: Sources were T cells, B-cell-depleted T cells, or PBMCs; the material itself was cDNA or gDNA.

CDR1 is LNHDA and CDR2 is SQIVND in the germline V gene (reference sequence). V trimming: 8 bases; J trimming: 7 bases; junction bases outside the gene matches: 8. CDR3 size: 14 residues. Clones were sequenced by immunoSEQ multiplex PCR, and TCRdb holds only the in-frame ones, with some missing. This table has roughly 380,000 clones, over 75% appearing once. The rearrangement joins TRBV19 to TRBJ2-1; 10 nucleotides match TRBD2. The source material was peripheral blood. This TCR came from a woman aged 35 to 49 with COVID-19, enrolled during active disease. CDR3 sequence reads: CASSTSGGGNEQFF. For the CDR3, the DNA is TGTGCCAGTTCAACGAGCGGGGGGGGGAATGAGCAGTTCTTC.